The source of this TCR beta chain is a study of T cell responses to AZD1222 COVID-19 vaccine listed by TCRdb under 2021. Study-level background: A total of approximately 240 trial participants underwent TCR sequencing, of whom about 210 had received two doses of AZD1222 and around 26 had received two doses of the MenACWY control vaccine. Enrollment into the trials was organized by age into subgroups of 18-55, 56-69 and 70-plus years, and those subgroups contained roughly 150, 30 and 60 TCR-sequenced participants, respectively.

Results and caveats for the whole study, not just this receptor: No day 14 peak-response samples were available, so repertoires were characterized only after the peak T cell response. Participants were mostly white British and included more females than males, and it was suggested by the authors that clonal diversity may have been underestimated. Spike-specific TCR breadth and depth rose significantly after two AZD1222 doses compared with day 0 and with MenACWY recipients. Vaccine-associated CD4 TCRs spanned the whole spike protein, with dominant responses in regions 160-218 and 743-854. The 56-69-year group was small, and its depth increase did not reach significance, likely because of low power. Epitopes outside the regions mutated in the B.1.351 and B.1.1.7 variants were reportedly recognized by nearly half of the unique spike-specific TCRs. Only five to seven AZD1222 recipients were SARS-CoV-2 seropositive at baseline, limiting conclusions about previously exposed vaccinees.

CDR1 KGHSH and CDR2 LQKENI were looked up in the germline V gene. V sheds 2 bases and J sheds 3 bases, leaving 12 bases between their ends. Taken from cysteine to phenylalanine, the CDR3 has 15 residues. Left in the record is the CDR3 DNA by itself, 45 bases read in frame from the first base. The CDR3 regions of human TCRbeta chains were analyzed by immunosequencing. The original pipeline was this. TCRs in the repertoires were matched against a reference library of SARS-CoV-2-specific TCRs that had been generated with the MIRA antigen-specificity platform. Breadth meant the fraction of unique TCRs that were SARS-CoV-2-associated, whereas depth meant the fraction of total T cells that were SARS-CoV-2-associated. Using the MIRA data, each spike-specific TCR was assigned both to the spike region to which the TCR was reactive and to a CD4 or CD8 class. Log10-transformed breadth and depth values were compared by one-way ANOVA with Sidak's multiple comparisons tests. TCRdb took this table from immuneACCESS and kept in-frame rearrangements with V and J called. Such tables lack part of the clones; where checked against another copy, unresolved V genes explain under half of the gap, and the rest is unexplained. The V and J calls and the clone size are those of that table, but D and trimming were determined from the DNA. This sample lists roughly 150,000 clones; 75% to 90% were detected once. The ten largest account for approximately 9% of the sample.

For this clone: Its target antigen remains unknown. One base away there is no much larger clone; base qualities are not given.

The label giving this sample's time point can be read as: about 28 days (+/-7) after the second vaccine dose. AZD1222 recipients whose second dose came at about 4 weeks and those whose second dose came at about 12 weeks were combined into one group, since spike-specific TCR depth and breadth did not differ between the two schedules. The vaccinee samples were drawn from two UK trials, COV001 and COV002, one of which was a single-blind randomized controlled phase 2/3 trial testing AZD1222 (ChAdOx1 nCoV-19) in healthy adults. For TCRbeta chain sequencing, PBMC samples from trial participants were taken at day 0 and at day 28 after the second dose.

Source: peripheral blood, taken 28 days after the second AZD1222 dose. The chain uses TRBV18 and TRBJ2-3; matching of 6 bases hints at TRBD1 as the D gene. This receptor was obtained from an adult who received the AZD1222 COVID-19 vaccine. The DNA is as follows: TGTGCCAGCTCACCAACCGGAACAGGGACAGATACGCAGTATTTT. Its translation reads: CASSPTGTGTDTQYF.